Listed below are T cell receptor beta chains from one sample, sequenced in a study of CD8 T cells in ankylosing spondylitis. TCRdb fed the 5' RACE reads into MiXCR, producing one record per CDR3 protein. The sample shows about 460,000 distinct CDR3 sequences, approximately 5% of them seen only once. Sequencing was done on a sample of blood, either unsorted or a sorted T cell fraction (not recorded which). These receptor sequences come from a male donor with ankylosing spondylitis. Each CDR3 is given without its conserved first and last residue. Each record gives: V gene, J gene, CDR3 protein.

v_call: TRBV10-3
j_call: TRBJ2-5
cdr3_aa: AIGPGLAGWGGETQY

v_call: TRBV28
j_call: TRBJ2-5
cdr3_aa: ASSSLAWEETQY

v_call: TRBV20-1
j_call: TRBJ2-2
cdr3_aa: SVVRAGNTGELF

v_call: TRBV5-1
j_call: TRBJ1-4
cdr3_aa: ASRELPTNEKLF

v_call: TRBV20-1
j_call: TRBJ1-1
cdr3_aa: SASGQMGTEAF

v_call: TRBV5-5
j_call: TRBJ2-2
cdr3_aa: ASSLRYGTGRDTGELF

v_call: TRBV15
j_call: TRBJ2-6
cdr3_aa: ATTTGSGANVLT

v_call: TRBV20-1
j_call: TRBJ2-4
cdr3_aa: SARRGSKNIQY

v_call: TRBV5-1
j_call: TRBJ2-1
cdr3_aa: ASSLDRSYSYNEQF

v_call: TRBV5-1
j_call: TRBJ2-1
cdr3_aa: ASSDLAGAHNEQF

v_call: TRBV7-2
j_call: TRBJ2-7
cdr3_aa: ASSHSTGVRNEQY

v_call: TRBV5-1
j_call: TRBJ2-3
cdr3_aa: ASSLRLVGGPTDTQY

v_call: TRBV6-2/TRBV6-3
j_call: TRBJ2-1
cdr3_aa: ASSPHTSGSNGEQF

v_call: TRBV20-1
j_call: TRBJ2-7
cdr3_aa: SARDYEQY